The rows below give T cell receptor beta chains drawn from one sample of a study of blood T cell repertoires in COVID-19. Clones were read by immunoSEQ multiplex PCR, and TCRdb kept only the in-frame ones, dropping some. The sample lists some 150,000 clones; 75% to 90% were seen once. Sequenced: peripheral blood. All receptors derive from a woman in her sixties or seventies with acute or convalescent COVID-19. Both conserved end residues are part of each CDR3. A D gene is named only where the DNA matches it firmly. Clone size is given for some rows only: seen once, a few or many times, or a class if the clone is expanded.

J gene	V gene	clone size	D gene	CDR3 protein	CDR3 DNA
TRBJ1-1	TRBV9	NA	NA	CASIMNTEAFF	TGTGCCAGCATAATGAACACTGAAGCTTTCTTT
TRBJ1-3	TRBV2	NA	NA	CASSEQTLGNTIYF	TGTGCCAGCAGTGAACAAACTCTTGGAAACACCATATATTTT
TRBJ2-3	TRBV7-9	NA	NA	CASSLVGGLDTQYF	TGTGCCAGCAGCTTAGTCGGGGGGCTGGATACGCAGTATTTT
TRBJ2-2	TRBV5-1	NA	NA	CASSLGASDTGELFF	TGCGCCAGCAGCTTGGGGGCTTCGGACACCGGGGAGCTGTTTTTT
TRBJ1-1	TRBV19	NA	TRBD1	CASSVDRGLNTEAFF	TGTGCCAGTAGTGTTGACAGGGGGCTGAACACTGAAGCTTTCTTT
TRBJ2-1	TRBV2	few	TRBD2	CASRVTSGSYNEQFF	TGTGCCAGCAGAGTTACTAGCGGTTCCTACAATGAGCAGTTCTTC
TRBJ2-2	TRBV2	once	NA	CASSEARRQLFF	TGTGCCAGCAGTGAAGCACGGCGGCAGCTGTTTTTT
TRBJ2-3	TRBV11-2	NA	NA	CASSSKVGGSATDTQYF	TGTGCCAGCAGCTCGAAAGTCGGGGGATCTGCCACAGATACGCAGTATTTT
TRBJ1-3	TRBV3-1/TRBV3-2	few	NA	CASSPTTVSGNTIYF	TGTGCCAGCAGCCCCACGACAGTCTCTGGAAACACCATATATTTT
TRBJ1-1	TRBV7-9	NA	NA	CASSFRRNTEAFF	TGTGCCAGCAGCTTTAGGAGGAACACTGAAGCTTTCTTT
TRBJ2-1	TRBV7-9	once	NA	CASSLAVADNEQFF	TGTGCCAGCAGCTTAGCGGTGGCAGACAATGAGCAGTTCTTC
TRBJ2-2	TRBV9	once	TRBD2	CASSVELAGAGELFF	TGTGCCAGCAGCGTAGAACTAGCGGGGGCCGGGGAGCTGTTTTTT
TRBJ1-2	TRBV18	NA	NA	CASSARGDYGYTF	TGTGCCAGCTCAGCACGGGGGGACTATGGCTACACCTTC
TRBJ1-1	TRBV19	NA	NA	CGSGEGNTEAFF	TGTGGCTCGGGGGAGGGGAACACTGAAGCTTTCTTT
TRBJ2-3	TRBV19	NA	NA	CASKVRSTDTQYF	TGTGCCAGTAAAGTCAGGAGCACAGATACGCAGTATTTT
TRBJ1-2	TRBV3-1/TRBV3-2	NA	NA	CASSQDRPAALRGYGYTF	TGTGCCAGCAGCCAAGATCGGCCCGCGGCCCTACGGGGCTATGGCTACACCTTC
TRBJ1-1	TRBV10-3	NA	NA	CAISESGAAAEAFF	TGTGCCATCAGTGAGTCGGGGGCAGCGGCTGAAGCTTTCTTT
TRBJ1-2	TRBV5-5	once	TRBD1	CASRGDRDYGYTF	TGTGCCAGTCGGGGGGACAGGGACTATGGCTACACCTTC
TRBJ1-2	TRBV28	NA	NA	CASSQGGANYGYTF	TGTGCCAGCAGTCAAGGAGGGGCTAACTATGGCTACACCTTC
TRBJ1-2	TRBV27	NA	NA	CASSPWTAANYGYTF	TGTGCCAGCAGTCCCTGGACAGCCGCCAACTATGGCTACACCTTC
TRBJ1-5	TRBV6-5	NA	TRBD1	CASAGQGALNQPQHF	TGTGCCAGTGCTGGACAGGGGGCACTAAATCAGCCCCAGCATTTT
TRBJ2-5	TRBV7-9	NA	NA	CASSLPSMGALQETQYF	TGTGCCAGCAGCTTACCCTCAATGGGGGCCCTCCAAGAGACCCAGTACTTC
TRBJ2-2	TRBV2	NA	NA	CASSDRERNTGELFF	TGTGCCAGCAGTGATCGAGAACGGAACACCGGGGAGCTGTTTTTT
TRBJ2-7	TRBV5-1	NA	NA	CASSFPPGQLSYEQYF	TGCGCCAGCAGCTTTCCGCCCGGACAATTGTCCTACGAGCAGTACTTC
TRBJ1-6	TRBV4-2	NA	NA	CASSQVPGVPPPLHF	TGTGCCAGCAGCCAAGTTCCGGGGGTCCCTCCCCCCCTCCACTTT
TRBJ2-3	TRBV5-4	NA	TRBD2	CASSPRGGSDTQYF	TGTGCCAGCAGCCCCCGGGGGGGGTCAGATACGCAGTATTTT
TRBJ2-5	TRBV4-2	NA	TRBD2	CASSQDQGGGETQYF	TGTGCCAGCAGCCAAGATCAGGGCGGGGGGGAGACCCAGTACTTC
TRBJ1-2	TRBV5-1	few	TRBD1	CASSLGDTGAKNYGYTF	TGCGCCAGCAGCTTGGGCGATACAGGGGCGAAGAACTATGGCTACACCTTC
TRBJ1-6	TRBV10-3	NA	TRBD1	CAISEEFTGASALHF	TGTGCCATCAGTGAGGAGTTCACAGGGGCGTCTGCCCTCCACTTT
TRBJ1-1	TRBV18	NA	NA	CASSPQGVGTEAFF	TGTGCCAGCTCACCACAGGGAGTAGGCACTGAAGCTTTCTTT
TRBJ1-2	TRBV19	few	TRBD1	CASKPGTELFNYGYTF	TGTGCCAGTAAACCCGGGACAGAATTATTCAACTATGGCTACACCTTC
TRBJ2-3	TRBV28	once	TRBD2	CASSLKLAGGLSTDTQYF	TGTGCCAGCAGTTTGAAACTAGCGGGGGGCCTAAGCACAGATACGCAGTATTTT
TRBJ2-3	TRBV7-2	NA	NA	CASSPGGVGRTQYF	TGTGCCAGCAGCCCCGGCGGGGTTGGTAGGACGCAGTATTTT
TRBJ1-4	TRBV6-1	NA	NA	CASSDGKTTNEKLFF	TGTGCCAGCAGTGACGGGAAGACCACTAATGAAAAACTGTTTTTT
TRBJ1-5	TRBV30	NA	NA	CAWSVNAGYGQPQHF	TGTGCCTGGAGTGTTAACGCGGGTTATGGGCAGCCCCAGCATTTT